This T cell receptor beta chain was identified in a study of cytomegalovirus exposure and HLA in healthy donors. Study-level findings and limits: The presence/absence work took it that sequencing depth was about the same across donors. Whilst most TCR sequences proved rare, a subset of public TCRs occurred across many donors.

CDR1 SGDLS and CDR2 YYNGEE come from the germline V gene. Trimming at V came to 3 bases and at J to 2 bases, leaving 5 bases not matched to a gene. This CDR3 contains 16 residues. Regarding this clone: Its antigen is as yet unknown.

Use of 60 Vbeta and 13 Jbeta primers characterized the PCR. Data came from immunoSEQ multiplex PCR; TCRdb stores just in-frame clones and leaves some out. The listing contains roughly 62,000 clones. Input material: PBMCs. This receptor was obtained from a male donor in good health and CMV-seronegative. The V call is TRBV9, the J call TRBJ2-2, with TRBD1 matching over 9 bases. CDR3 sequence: CASSAQGQGNTGELFF. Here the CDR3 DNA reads TGTGCCAGCAGCGCCCAGGGACAGGGTAACACCGGGGAGCTGTTTTTT.